This TCR beta chain was profiled in a study of T cells in localized non-small cell lung cancer. General study points: Within adjacent lung there appeared a median 57 of the top 100 tumor clones.

Comment on this clone: Its antigen is still unknown.

Here immunoSEQ multiplex PCR was the method, and the copy in TCRdb shows in-frame clones only, minus some. The data contain 50,000 to 55,000 clones, more than 75% of them singletons. The CDR3 length is 17 residues. V trimming: 6 bases; J trimming: 2 bases; junction bases outside the gene matches: 11. Germline V lookup: CDR1 SNHLY, CDR2 FYNNEI. This chain connects TRBV2 to TRBJ1-4; 8 positions match TRBD1. Sample: PBMCs, taken before any cancer treatment. The clonotype comes from a female donor with stage II lung adenocarcinoma. CDR3 sequence (DNA): TGTGCCAGCAGCGGGAGTCAGGGGGCGAAGACTAATGAAAAACTGTTTTTT. As protein: CASSGSQGAKTNEKLFF.